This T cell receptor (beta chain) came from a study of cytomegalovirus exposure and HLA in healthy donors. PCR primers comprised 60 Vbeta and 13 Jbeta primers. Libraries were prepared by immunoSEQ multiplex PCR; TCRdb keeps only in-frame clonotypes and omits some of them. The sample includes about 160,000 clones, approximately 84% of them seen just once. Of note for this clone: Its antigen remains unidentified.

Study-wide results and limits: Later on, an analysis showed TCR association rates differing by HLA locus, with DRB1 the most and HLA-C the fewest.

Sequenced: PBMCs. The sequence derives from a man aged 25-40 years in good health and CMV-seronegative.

The CDR3 DNA follows: TGCGCCAGCAGCGTCACGGACAGGGGCACAGATACGCAGTATTTT. Protein: CASSVTDRGTDTQYF. The chain combines TRBV5-1 with TRBJ2-3; the match to TRBD1 covers 8 bases. The V and J ends lost 4 bases and 1 base, in that order; junction bases with no gene match: 5. The CDR3 totals 15 residues. Germline V gene lookup returns CDR1 SGHRS and CDR2 YFSETQ. The whole variable domain, remainder taken from reference TRBV5-1 and TRBJ2-3, is KAGVTQTPRYLIKTRGQQVTLSCSPISGHRSVSWYQQTPGQGLQFLFEYFSETQRNKGNFPGRFSGRQFSNSRSEMNVSTLELGDSALYLCASSVTDRGTDTQYFGPGTRLTVL.